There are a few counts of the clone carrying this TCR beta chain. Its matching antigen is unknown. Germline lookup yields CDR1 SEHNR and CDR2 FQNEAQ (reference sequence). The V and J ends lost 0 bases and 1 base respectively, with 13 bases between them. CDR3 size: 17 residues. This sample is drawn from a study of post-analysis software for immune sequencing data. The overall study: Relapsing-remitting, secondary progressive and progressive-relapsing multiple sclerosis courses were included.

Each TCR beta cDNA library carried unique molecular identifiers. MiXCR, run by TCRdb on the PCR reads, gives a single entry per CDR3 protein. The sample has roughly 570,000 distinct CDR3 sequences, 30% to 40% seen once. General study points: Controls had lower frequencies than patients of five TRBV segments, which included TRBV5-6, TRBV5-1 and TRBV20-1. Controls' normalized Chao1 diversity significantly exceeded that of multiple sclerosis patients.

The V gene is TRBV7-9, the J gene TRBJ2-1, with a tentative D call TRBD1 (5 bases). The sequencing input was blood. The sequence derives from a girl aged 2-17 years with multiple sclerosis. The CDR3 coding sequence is TGTGCCAGCAGCTTAGCTCCAGGGATGGGGTCCTACAATGAGCAGTTCTTC. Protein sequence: CASSLAPGMGSYNEQFF.